The 17 T cell receptor beta chains in this list originate from one sample, sequenced in a study of CD8 T cells in Susac syndrome. Reverse transcription of roughly 0.5 to 1 ug RNA was carried out with random hexamers. From the immunoSEQ multiplex PCR reads, TCRdb called clonotypes with MiXCR, one entry per CDR3 protein. The sample lists some 300,000 distinct CDR3 sequences; 85% were seen once. The specimen sequenced was CD8+ T cells from PBMCs. These receptors all come from a human donor with multiple sclerosis.

The V and J genes are TRBV27 and TRBJ2-7; TRBD1 matches 8 bases. There are 14 residues in the CDR3. After removal of 6 bases from V and 3 bases from J, the junction contained 7 bases not matched to a gene. From germline, CDR1 is MNHEY and CDR2 SMNVEV (reference sequence). The CDR3 here is CASSSGQGNYEQYF. Here the CDR3 DNA reads TGTGCCAGCAGCTCTGGACAGGGAAACTACGAGCAGTACTTC.

The chain carries TRBV6-6 and TRBJ1-2, with D possibly being TRBD1 (6 bases). CDR3 size: 14 residues. Germline-derived CDR1 and CDR2 are MNHNY and SVGAGI (reference sequence). V dropped 2 bases and J dropped 8 bases, with 15 bases sitting between them. CDR3 residues: CASSYLGAGDGYTF. The CDR3 nucleotides read TGTGCCAGCAGTTACCTGGGGGCGGGCGACGGCTACACCTTC.

This clonotype was picked up one time. V and J are TRBV10-1 and TRBJ1-5; D unresolved. The V gene's germline CDR1 is WNHNN and CDR2 SYGVQD (reference sequence). The length of the CDR3 is 13 residues. Trimming took off 6 bases at V and 7 bases at J, with 13 bases between the two ends. The CDR3 is CASRGSKGQPQHF. CDR3 bases: TGCGCCAGCAGGGGAAGTAAAGGACAGCCCCAGCATTTT.

This chain connects TRBV7-6 to TRBJ2-1; TRBD2 agrees at 7 bases. V shed 3 bases and J 12 bases; nucleotides not matched to a gene: 8. The CDR3 has 13 amino acids. Looked up from germline, CDR1 is SGHVS and CDR2 is FNYEAQ. The CDR3 sequence is CASSLTLADGQFF. The CDR3 DNA reads as TGTGCCAGCAGCTTGACCCTAGCGGACGGGCAGTTCTTC. Full variable domain (remainder filled in from reference TRBV7-6 and TRBJ2-1): GAGVSQSPRYKVTKRGQDVALRCDPISGHVSLYWYRQALGQGPEFLTYFNYEAQQDKSGLPNDRFSAERPEGSISTLTIQRTEQRDSAMYRCASSLTLADGQFFGPGTRLTVL.

This clonotype has just one count. The chain employs TRBV28 and TRBJ1-1; a weak D match, TRBD1 (6 bases). CDR1 MDHEN and CDR2 SYDVKM come from the germline V gene. This CDR3 has 15 residues. V lost 3 bases to trimming and J lost 4 bases, with 15 bases between them. As DNA, the CDR3 is TGTGCCAGCAGTTTCGTACAGGGAGTTCGCACTGAAGCTTTCTTT. Amino acid sequence: CASSFVQGVRTEAFF.

V is TRBV5-1 and J is TRBJ2-6, with 8 bases fitting TRBD1. The ends lost 4 bases at V and 1 base at J; junction bases unmatched: 10. This CDR3 is 18 amino acids long. Germline V gene lookup returns CDR1 SGHRS and CDR2 YFSETQ. CDR3 bases: TGCGCCAGCAGCCGATCGGGACAGGCGAAATCTGGGGCCAACGTCCTGACTTTC. Amino acid sequence: CASSRSGQAKSGANVLTF. Drawing the rest from reference TRBV5-1 and TRBJ2-6, the complete variable domain is KAGVTQTPRYLIKTRGQQVTLSCSPISGHRSVSWYQQTPGQGLQFLFEYFSETQRNKGNFPGRFSGRQFSNSRSEMNVSTLELGDSALYLCASSRSGQAKSGANVLTFGAGSRLTVL.

The CDR3 region is CASSLDLESYGYTF. CDR3 coding DNA: TGTGCCAGCAGCTTAGATCTGGAATCCTATGGCTACACCTTC. The chain carries TRBV7-2 and TRBJ1-2; D is undetermined. V was shortened by 1 base and J by 4 bases, with 10 bases between the two germline ends. The CDR3 is 14 residues long. Germline lookup yields CDR1 SGHTA and CDR2 FQGNSA.

The chain links TRBV29-1 to TRBJ2-3, with D perhaps TRBD2 (6 bases). Germline V gene data show CDR1 as SQVTM and CDR2 as ANQGSEA. This CDR3 contains 10 residues. Trimming pared 7 bases from V and 7 bases from J, leaving 9 bases between. This CDR3 reads CSAGEHTQYF. The CDR3 DNA reads as TGCAGCGCGGGAGAACATACGCAGTATTTT.

This chain uses TRBV2 with TRBJ2-7; 8 positions match TRBD2. This CDR3 contains 19 residues. CDR1 and CDR2 from the germline V gene are SNHLY and FYNNEI. J was trimmed by 6 bases and V by 2 bases; bases with no gene match: 21. The CDR3 DNA follows: TGTGCCAGCAGTGAATGGAGGGTGGGGACTAGTTTCCCCCCACGCGAGCAGTACTTC. Amino acids: CASSEWRVGTSFPPREQYF.

V and J are TRBV3-1 and TRBJ1-2; D might be TRBD1 (5 bases). Trimming stripped 2 bases from V and 0 bases from J, with 13 bases between. This CDR3 spans 16 amino acids. Per germline, CDR1 LGHDT and CDR2 YNNKEL (reference sequence). CDR3 sequence (DNA): TGTGCCAGCAGCCAAAAGGGACCTCCAGCTAACTATGGCTACACCTTC. Protein product: CASSQKGPPANYGYTF.

The chain couples TRBV25-1 to TRBJ1-4, with D perhaps TRBD1 (5 bases). The length of the CDR3 is 15 residues. The germline gives CDR1 MGHDK, CDR2 SYGVNS. The ends were cut back, 2 bases at V and 2 bases at J, with 9 bases in the middle. CDR3: CASSEGEGTNEKLFF. CDR3 in DNA: TGTGCCAGCAGTGAAGGTGAGGGGACTAATGAAAAACTGTTTTTT.

This clonotype came up a few times. This rearrangement joins TRBV4-1 to TRBJ1-1; unclear D gene. Germline-derived CDR1 and CDR2 are MGHRA and YSYEKL. The CDR3 spans 13 residues. V was pared by 0 bases and J by 11 bases, with 13 bases between. The CDR3 nucleotides read TGCGCCAGCAGCCAAGAAATGCCGGACTCGGCTTTCTTT. Its protein product is CASSQEMPDSAFF.

The chain is built from TRBV6-1 and TRBJ2-1; D not resolved. The V gene lost 3 bases and the J gene lost 0 bases, with 9 bases spanning the gap. The CDR3 runs to 15 residues. The germline CDR1 and CDR2 sequences are MNHNS and SASEGT. CDR3 in amino acids: CASSEDQSSYNEQFF. DNA of the CDR3: TGTGCCAGCAGTGAGGATCAGAGCTCCTACAATGAGCAGTTCTTC.

The V and J genes are TRBV29-1 and TRBJ2-1; either TRBD1 or TRBD2 may supply D (5 bases each). The CDR3 spans 15 residues. Trimming took 7 bases from V and 4 from J, leaving 20 bases between them. CDR1 and CDR2 from the germline V gene are SQVTM and ANQGSEA. This chain's CDR3 is CSAGGQAGAYNEQFF. The CDR3 nucleotides are TGCAGCGCCGGTGGGCAAGCCGGGGCTTACAATGAGCAGTTCTTC.

In its sample, this clonotype was seen once. The chain couples TRBV12-3 or TRBV12-4 to TRBJ2-7; D call uncertain. The ends were cut back, 5 bases at V and 2 bases at J, with 16 bases in the middle. The CDR3 spans 15 residues. CDR3 in DNA: TGTGCCAGCAGTGACCACACGCGTTCCCCCTACGAGCAGTACTTC. It yields the protein CASSDHTRSPYEQYF.

The V call is TRBV10-3, the J call TRBJ1-1; D uncertain. V was trimmed by 2 bases and J by 0 bases, leaving 10 bases between them. Germline assignment: CDR1 ENHRY and CDR2 SYGVKD. The CDR3 has 15 residues. CDR3 amino acids: CAISEETVLNTEAFF. CDR3 nucleotide sequence: TGTGCCATCAGTGAGGAGACCGTTTTGAACACTGAAGCTTTCTTT.

The J gene is TRBJ1-1, the V gene TRBV29-1, with D possibly being TRBD1 (5 bases). V gave up 4 bases and J gave up 7 bases, with 10 bases separating them. This CDR3 region has 11 residues. Germline assignment: CDR1 SQVTM and CDR2 ANQGSEA. The CDR3 is CSVGGRREAFF. The CDR3 nucleotides are TGCAGCGTTGGGGGCAGGCGTGAAGCTTTCTTT.